A single T cell receptor (beta chain) is shown here with its context. The clone's antigen remains unknown. Base quality data are lacking; no much larger clone is found one base away. The label giving this sample's time point can be read as: before trial treatment. Donors were enrolled in RACIN, a single-arm phase I dose-escalation trial combining nivolumab, ipilimumab, aspirin, low-dose cyclophosphamide and low-dose radiotherapy. Eligible patients had advanced, TIL-negative solid tumors. The reads were generated on an Illumina MiniSeq. TCRs were amplified with Phusion for around 20 PCR cycles, with a constant-region primer paired with the adapter attached to the V primers. The MessageAmp II aRNA Amplification Kit was used to amplify the isolated mRNA, with in vitro transcription run for approximately 15 hours at 37 degrees C. mRNA for TCR sequencing was isolated with the Dynabeads mRNA DIRECT Purification Kit. A second roughly 27-cycle Phusion PCR added indexed Illumina adapters, and products were purified with AMPure XP beads. The authors' analysis ran thus. Custom Perl scripts pooled TCR sequences encoding the same protein, removed out-of-frame sequences and computed each clonotype's abundance. Any TCR sequence supported by only a single read was excluded from analysis. Repertoire metrics included Shannon entropy, Gini index, clonality, richness, and frequency of TCRs shared between repertoires. TCRdb itself trimmed the public reads at Q25 with fastp, ran MiXCR and retained productive beta chains. Each entry merges the rows of one CDR3 protein and shows their most common DNA and genes. The V and J calls, along with clone size, are taken from TCRdb and not from the paper's own processing. Across this sample there are about 46,000 distinct CDR3 sequences, with 12% seen only once. 6.2% of the sample belongs to the ten largest clones.

This sample was included in a study of low-dose radiotherapy and immunotherapy resistance in tumors (dated by TCRdb to between 2021 and 2024). The study in broad terms: Cohort 1 received 0.5 Gy per fraction every 2 weeks, with a prescribed total PTV dose of 6.5 Gy. For Cohort 2, the dose was 1 Gy per fraction given every two weeks, adding up to 13 Gy in total across 26 weeks. Eight patients were included in the translational analysis, namely three from the first dose cohort plus the first five from the second dose cohort. Patients were given nivolumab as a 240 mg flat dose every two weeks and ipilimumab at 1 mg/kg every six weeks, with both drugs delivered intravenously. Deep sequencing of the TCRalpha and TCRbeta libraries was carried out on an Illumina MiniSeq instrument. Starting on cycle 1 day 1, patients took 300 mg of aspirin by mouth once daily for four cycles. First-strand cDNA was synthesized using Superscript III and a set of TRAV- and TRBV-specific primers, so that both TCRalpha and TCRbeta chains were covered. The trial did not randomize participants into treatment groups. Intravenous cyclophosphamide at 200 mg/m2 was administered every two weeks, one day ahead of each radiation and immunotherapy administration.

V is clipped by 0 bases and J by 1 base, and the sequence between their germline boundaries is 4 bases long. Via the germline V gene, CDR1 is SGHRS and CDR2 YFSETQ. There are 14 amino acids in the CDR3, from cysteine to phenylalanine inclusive. This entry keeps only the CDR3 DNA: 42 bases, framed from base 1. The TCR sequence derives from a female donor with ovarian cancer. The chain joins TRBV5-1 to TRBJ2-2, with no reliable assignment of the D segment. The sequencing here drew on PBMCs, taken before treatment. The nucleotide sequence reads as follows: TGCGCCAGCAGCTTGGAAGGGAACACCGGGGAGCTGTTTTTT. Its coded protein is CASSLEGNTGELFF.